The 21 T cell receptor beta chains presented below share a single source sample, sequenced in a study of blood T cell repertoires in COVID-19. TCRdb keeps only in-frame clones here, not all; method: immunoSEQ multiplex PCR. The sample gives 100,000 or so clones, about 87% of which show up once; about 20% is in the top ten. Sequenced input: peripheral blood. The source of these receptors is a human donor in a cohort sampled during active COVID-19.

This clone is large. CDR3 residues: CASSVEQVPYNEQFF. The DNA of the CDR3 is TGTGCCAGCAGCGTAGAACAGGTTCCCTACAATGAGCAGTTCTTC. The chain uses TRBV9 and TRBJ2-1; maybe TRBD1 (5 bases). Germline loops: CDR1 SGDLS, CDR2 YYNGEE. Trimming left V 0 bases short and J 2 bases short, with 9 bases between. The CDR3 covers 15 residues.

The J gene is TRBJ2-3, the V gene TRBV2; TRBD2 matches 9 bases. The junction had 9 bases not matched to a gene; V was cut back by 5 bases and J by 6 bases. Germline CDR1 is SNHLY and CDR2 is FYNNEI. The CDR3 contains 15 residues. CDR3 in DNA: TGTGCCAGCAGTATGACTAGGCGGGAGGGGGATACGCAGTATTTT. Translation: CASSMTRREGDTQYF.

This chain connects TRBV9 to TRBJ1-1; TRBD1 might be the D (5 bases). CDR3 length: 14 residues. Trimming removed 3 bases from V and 5 bases from J, with 14 bases in between. Germline-derived CDR1 and CDR2 are SGDLS and YYNGEE. CDR3 region: CASSGRGGPTEAFF. DNA for the CDR3: TGTGCCAGCAGCGGCCGGGGGGGTCCAACTGAAGCTTTCTTT. The full variable domain, in which reference TRBV9 and TRBJ1-1 provide the parts outside the CDR3, is DSGVTQTPKHLITATGQRVTLRCSPRSGDLSVYWYQQSLDQGLQFLIQYYNGEERAKGNILERFSAQQFPDLHSELNLSSLELGDSALYFCASSGRGGPTEAFFGQGTRLTVV.

CDR3 in amino acids: CSAREGVAYTF. The DNA of the CDR3 is TGCAGTGCTAGGGAGGGTGTGGCCTACACCTTC. The chain carries TRBV20-1 and TRBJ1-2, with unresolved D. V gave up 3 bases and J gave up 10 bases, with 12 bases separating them. Per germline, CDR1 DFQATT and CDR2 SNEGSKA (reference sequence). This CDR3 comprises 11 residues.

This clone is a singleton in its sample. V gene TRBV7-9 combines with J gene TRBJ1-6; TRBD1 might be the D (5 bases). This CDR3 has 15 amino acids. CDR1 SEHNR and CDR2 FQNEAQ come from the germline V gene (reference sequence). V was shortened by 1 base and J by 9 bases, with 13 bases between the two germline ends. This CDR3 reads CASSLVPLTGSPLHF. The DNA for the CDR3 is TGTGCCAGCAGCTTAGTCCCCCTAACAGGTTCACCCCTCCACTTT. The variable domain in full, with the rest retrieved from reference TRBV7-9 and TRBJ1-6, is DTGVSQNPRHKITKRGQNVTFRCDPISEHNRLYWYRQTLGQGPEFLTYFQNEAQLEKSRLLSDRFSAERPKGSFSTLEIQRTEQGDSAMYLCASSLVPLTGSPLHFGNGTRLTVT.

The rearrangement links TRBV28 to TRBJ2-7; 9 bases are a match to TRBD2. Germline-derived CDR1 and CDR2 are MDHEN and SYDVKM. The CDR3 is 19 residues long. V shed 4 bases and J 4 bases; nucleotides not matched to a gene: 20. The chain's CDR3 is CASSYPFRAGGRAAYEQYF. Written as DNA, the CDR3 is TGTGCCAGCAGTTACCCCTTCCGAGCCGGCGGGAGGGCCGCATACGAGCAGTACTTC.

The rearrangement uses TRBV11-2 and TRBJ2-3; weak D call: TRBD2 (6 bases). Trimming cost V 2 bases and J 2 bases, with 8 bases left between them. The CDR3 has 14 residues. Germline CDR1 is SGHAT and CDR2 is FQNNGV. For the CDR3, the DNA is TGTGCCAGCAGCTTATTAGCGGCCACAGATACGCAGTATTTT. Amino acid sequence: CASSLLAATDTQYF.

The chain employs TRBV14 and TRBJ2-7; D uncertain. The CDR3 is 16 residues long. Per germline, CDR1 SGHDN and CDR2 FVKESK. Trimming stripped 3 bases from V and 2 bases from J, with 17 bases between. The CDR3 DNA reads as TGTGCCAGCAGCCACCTTGTTGGGCTGAAAGCCTACGAGCAGTACTTC. Translation: CASSHLVGLKAYEQYF.

The gene calls are TRBV6-5 and TRBJ1-1; maybe TRBD1 (5 bases). The CDR3 is 12 residues long. Germline V CDR1 and CDR2: MNHEY, SVGAGI. Trimming removed 6 bases from V and 7 bases from J, with 12 bases in between. The DNA of the CDR3 is TGTGCCAGCAGAGATAGAAGGGGTGAAGCTTTCTTT. It is translated as CASRDRRGEAFF.

This clone was detected only once. J is TRBJ1-2 and V is TRBV19; D gene uncertain. Trimming took 3 bases from V and 0 from J, leaving 11 bases between them. CDR3 length: 15 amino acids. Germline CDR1 reads LNHDA; CDR2 reads SQIVND (reference sequence). The CDR3 spells CASSISFSTNYGYTF. As DNA, the CDR3 is TGTGCCAGTAGTATCTCGTTTAGCACTAACTATGGCTACACCTTC.

This chain connects TRBV27 to TRBJ2-2, with 9 bases lining up with TRBD2. This CDR3 has 17 residues. Germline trimming cut 0 bases from V and 6 bases from J; bases unmatched to any gene: 8. Germline CDR1 reads MNHEY; CDR2 reads SMNVEV (reference sequence). The CDR3 spells CASSLSGGSGRAGELFF. CDR3 in DNA: TGTGCCAGCAGTTTATCAGGCGGTAGCGGGAGAGCCGGGGAGCTGTTTTTT.

This sequence joins TRBV19 and TRBJ1-5, with TRBD1 as a possible D gene (6 bases). Looked up from germline, CDR1 is LNHDA and CDR2 is SQIVND (reference sequence). The CDR3 extends over 15 amino acids. Trimming pared 5 bases from V and 0 bases from J, leaving 11 bases between. The CDR3 protein is CASSWTVYSNQPQHF. The DNA of the CDR3 is TGTGCCAGTAGTTGGACAGTGTATAGCAATCAGCCCCAGCATTTT.

This clone came up once. The J gene is TRBJ1-6, the V gene TRBV6-5, with D perhaps TRBD1 (5 bases). Germline V gene lookup returns CDR1 MNHEY and CDR2 SVGAGI. The CDR3 is 15 residues long. V dropped 7 bases and J dropped 7 bases, with 17 bases sitting between them. The CDR3 nucleotides are TGTGCCAGCACCCGGAGGGGCCGGGGGAATTCACCCCTCCACTTT. Translating it yields CASTRRGRGNSPLHF.

This chain joins TRBV2 and TRBJ1-5, with D tentatively TRBD1 (5 bases). The CDR3 is 15 residues long. Germline V gives CDR1 SNHLY, CDR2 FYNNEI. V lost 4 bases to trimming and J lost 6 bases, with 16 bases between them. CDR3 sequence (DNA): TGTGCCAGCAGTGGACAGACGCATTTAGGTCAGCCCCAGCATTTT. Protein sequence: CASSGQTHLGQPQHF.

The V gene is TRBV10-1, the J gene TRBJ2-7, with 10 bases that match TRBD2. The CDR3 is 14 residues long. Germline V gene lookup returns CDR1 WNHNN and CDR2 SYGVQD (reference sequence). Trimming at V came to 11 bases and at J to 5 bases, leaving 12 bases not matched to a gene. The CDR3 here is CAAADGTSVNEQYF. DNA of the CDR3: TGCGCCGCGGCCGACGGGACTAGCGTCAACGAGCAGTACTTC.

The J gene is TRBJ2-7, the V gene TRBV5-6, with TRBD1 identical over 12 bases. CDR3 size: 17 residues. The ends lost 4 bases at V and 5 bases at J; junction bases unmatched: 13. CDR1 SGHDT and CDR2 YYEEEE come from the germline V gene. The CDR3 here is CASSQDWDRGLTHEQYF. The DNA of the CDR3 is TGTGCCAGCAGCCAGGATTGGGACAGGGGGCTTACCCACGAGCAGTACTTC. The whole variable domain, remainder taken from reference TRBV5-6 and TRBJ2-7, is DAGVTQSPTHLIKTRGQQVTLRCSPKSGHDTVSWYQQALGQGPQFIFQYYEEEERQRGNFPDRFSGHQFPNYSSELNVNALLLGDSALYLCASSQDWDRGLTHEQYFGPGTRLTVT.

The chain carries TRBV5-1 and TRBJ1-1, with 7 positions matching TRBD1. V shed 0 bases and J 1 base; nucleotides not matched to a gene: 3. The CDR3 runs to 15 residues. Germline V gene lookup returns CDR1 SGHRS and CDR2 YFSETQ. CDR3 nucleotide sequence: TGCGCCAGCAGCTTGGGGGGGACAGCGAACACTGAAGCTTTCTTT. Its translation: CASSLGGTANTEAFF.

The rearrangement uses TRBV29-1 and TRBJ1-1; possibly TRBD1 for D (6 bases). The germline gives CDR1 SQVTM, CDR2 ANQGSEA. V lost 7 bases, J lost 1 base, and 25 bases lay in between. The CDR3 is 17 amino acids. In DNA, the CDR3 is TGCAGCGGATCCTTCGGGGGGAGGACAGCCCCGAACACTGAAGCTTTCTTT. This sequence encodes CSGSFGGRTAPNTEAFF.

The chain couples TRBV12-5 to TRBJ2-7; D possibly corresponds to TRBD2 (5 bases). Looked up from germline, CDR1 is LGHNT and CDR2 is FRNRAP. The CDR3 is 14 amino acids. V lost 4 bases, J lost 11 bases, and 21 bases lay in between. Here the CDR3 reads CASGSTSRSPREYF. The CDR3 DNA sequence: TGTGCTAGTGGTTCCACATCAAGATCCCCGAGGGAGTACTTC.

The chain recombines TRBV6-5 with TRBJ2-1, with no clear D. CDR1 is MNHEY, CDR2 SVGAGI, per germline. This CDR3 spans 15 amino acids. The ends were cut back, 3 bases at V and 0 bases at J, with 9 bases in the middle. The CDR3 nucleotides read TGTGCCAGCAGTTATGGTTTTAGCTCCTACAATGAGCAGTTCTTC. Translated, it gives CASSYGFSSYNEQFF.

The genes are TRBV2 and TRBJ2-1; 9 positions agree with TRBD1. The CDR3 runs 18 residues. Germline CDR1 reads SNHLY; CDR2 reads FYNNEI. After removal of 6 bases from V and 3 bases from J, the junction contained 15 bases not matched to a gene. CDR3: CASSAKGTGNGRYNEQFF. The CDR3 DNA is TGTGCCAGCAGCGCCAAGGGGACAGGGAATGGGCGCTACAATGAGCAGTTCTTC.